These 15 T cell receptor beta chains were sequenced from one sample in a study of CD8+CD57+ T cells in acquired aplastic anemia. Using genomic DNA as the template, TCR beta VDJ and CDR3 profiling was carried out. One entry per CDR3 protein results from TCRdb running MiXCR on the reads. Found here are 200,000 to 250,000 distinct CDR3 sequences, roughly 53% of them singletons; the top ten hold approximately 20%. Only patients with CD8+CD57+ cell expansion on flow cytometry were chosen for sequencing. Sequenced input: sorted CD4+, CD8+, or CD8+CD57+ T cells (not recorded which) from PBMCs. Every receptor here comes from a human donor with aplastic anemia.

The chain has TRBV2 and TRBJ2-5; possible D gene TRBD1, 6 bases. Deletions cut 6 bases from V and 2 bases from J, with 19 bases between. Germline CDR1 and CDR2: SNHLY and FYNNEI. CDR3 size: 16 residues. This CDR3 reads CASSEITRTDQETQYF. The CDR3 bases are TGTGCCAGCAGCGAAATAACGCGGACAGATCAAGAGACCCAGTACTTC.

The CDR3 region has the DNA TGTGCCAGTAGTATACGTCCGGGGGCGGGTCATAATGAAAAACTGTTTTTT. This translates into CASSIRPGAGHNEKLFF. The chain uses TRBV19 and TRBJ1-4; D possibly corresponds to TRBD1 (6 bases). CDR3 size: 17 residues. Germline V gene lookup returns CDR1 LNHDA and CDR2 SQIVND (reference sequence). Trimming pared 2 bases from V and 4 bases from J, leaving 17 bases between.

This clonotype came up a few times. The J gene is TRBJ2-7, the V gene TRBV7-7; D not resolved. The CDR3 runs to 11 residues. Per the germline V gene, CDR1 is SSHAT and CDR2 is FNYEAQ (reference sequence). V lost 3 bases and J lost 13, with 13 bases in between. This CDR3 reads CASSLSVTGYV. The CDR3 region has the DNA TGTGCCAGCAGCTTGAGCGTTACTGGATACGTC.

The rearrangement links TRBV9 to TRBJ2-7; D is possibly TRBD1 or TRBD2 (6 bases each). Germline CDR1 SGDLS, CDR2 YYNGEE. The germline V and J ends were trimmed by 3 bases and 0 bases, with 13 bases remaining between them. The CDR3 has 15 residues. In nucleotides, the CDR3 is TGTGCCAGCAGCGCGGAGGGGGGTGGCTCCTACGAGCAGTACTTC. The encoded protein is CASSAEGGGSYEQYF.

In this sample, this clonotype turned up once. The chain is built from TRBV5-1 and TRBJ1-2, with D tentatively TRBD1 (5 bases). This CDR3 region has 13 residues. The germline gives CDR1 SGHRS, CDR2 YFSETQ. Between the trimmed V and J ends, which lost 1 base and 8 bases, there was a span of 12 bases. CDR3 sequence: CASSLTGEGGYTF. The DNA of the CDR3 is TGCGCCAGCAGCTTGACAGGCGAGGGCGGCTACACCTTC.

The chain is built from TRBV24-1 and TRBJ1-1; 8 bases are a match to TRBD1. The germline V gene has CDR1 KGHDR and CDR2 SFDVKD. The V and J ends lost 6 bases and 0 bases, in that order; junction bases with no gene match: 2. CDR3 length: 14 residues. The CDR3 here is CATSTGQVNTEAFF. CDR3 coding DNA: TGTGCCACCAGTACGGGACAGGTGAACACTGAAGCTTTCTTT.

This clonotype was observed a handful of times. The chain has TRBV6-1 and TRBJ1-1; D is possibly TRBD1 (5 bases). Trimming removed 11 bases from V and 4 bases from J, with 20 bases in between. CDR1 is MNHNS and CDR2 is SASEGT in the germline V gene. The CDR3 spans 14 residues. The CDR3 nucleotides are TGTGCCGGATGCAGGGTTCTCGGTAGCACTGAAGCTTTCTTT. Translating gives CAGCRVLGSTEAFF.

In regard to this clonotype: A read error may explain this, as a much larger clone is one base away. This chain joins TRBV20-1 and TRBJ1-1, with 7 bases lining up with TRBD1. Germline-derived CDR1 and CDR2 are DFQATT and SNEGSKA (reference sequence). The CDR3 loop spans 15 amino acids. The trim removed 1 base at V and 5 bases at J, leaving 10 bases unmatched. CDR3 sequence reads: CSARASGTAGTEAFF. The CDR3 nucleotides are TGCAGTGCTAGAGCCTCCGGGACAGCGGGGACTGAAGCTTTCTTT.

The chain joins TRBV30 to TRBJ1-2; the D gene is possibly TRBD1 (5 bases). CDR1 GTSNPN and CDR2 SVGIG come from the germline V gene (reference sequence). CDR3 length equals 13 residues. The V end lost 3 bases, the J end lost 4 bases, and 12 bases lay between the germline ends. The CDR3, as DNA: TGTGCCTGGAGCGACGGGGCGGTCTATGGCTACACCTTC. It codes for CAWSDGAVYGYTF.

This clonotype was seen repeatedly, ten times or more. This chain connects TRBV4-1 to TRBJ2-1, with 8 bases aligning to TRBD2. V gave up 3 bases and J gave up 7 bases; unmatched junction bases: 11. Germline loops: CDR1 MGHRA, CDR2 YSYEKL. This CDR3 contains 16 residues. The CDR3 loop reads CASSQRGVSGLNEQFF. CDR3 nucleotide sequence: TGCGCCAGCAGCCAGCGGGGGGTATCGGGGCTAAATGAGCAGTTCTTC.

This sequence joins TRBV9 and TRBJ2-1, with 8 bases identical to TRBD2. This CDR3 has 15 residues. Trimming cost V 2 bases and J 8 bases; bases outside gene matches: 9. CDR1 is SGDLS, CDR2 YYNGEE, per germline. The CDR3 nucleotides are TGTGCCAGCAGCGTTAGTGGGACGGGGGGGGATGAGCAGTTCTTC. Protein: CASSVSGTGGDEQFF.

The CDR3 region has the DNA TGTGCCTGGAATCCCGGGGCAGGGATTAACAATGAGCAGTTCTTC. It yields the protein CAWNPGAGINNEQFF. The rearrangement joins TRBV30 to TRBJ2-1; D tentatively reads TRBD1 or TRBD2 (5 bases each). The germline V and J ends were trimmed by 4 bases and 5 bases, with 18 bases remaining between them. Germline CDR1 and CDR2: GTSNPN and SVGIG (reference sequence). The CDR3 runs to 15 residues.

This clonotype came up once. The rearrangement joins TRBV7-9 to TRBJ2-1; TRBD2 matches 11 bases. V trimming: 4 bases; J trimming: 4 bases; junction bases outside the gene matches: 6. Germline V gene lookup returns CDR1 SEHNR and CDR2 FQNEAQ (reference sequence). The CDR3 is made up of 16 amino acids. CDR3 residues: CASSSTLAGGYNEQFF. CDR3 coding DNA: TGTGCCAGCAGCTCCACATTAGCGGGGGGGTACAATGAGCAGTTCTTC.

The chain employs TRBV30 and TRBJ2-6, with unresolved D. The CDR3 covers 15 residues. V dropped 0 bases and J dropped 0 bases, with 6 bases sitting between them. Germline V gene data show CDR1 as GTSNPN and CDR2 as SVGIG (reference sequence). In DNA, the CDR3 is TGTGCCTGGAGTGTGGGGTTCTCTGGGGCCAACGTCCTGACTTTC. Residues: CAWSVGFSGANVLTF.

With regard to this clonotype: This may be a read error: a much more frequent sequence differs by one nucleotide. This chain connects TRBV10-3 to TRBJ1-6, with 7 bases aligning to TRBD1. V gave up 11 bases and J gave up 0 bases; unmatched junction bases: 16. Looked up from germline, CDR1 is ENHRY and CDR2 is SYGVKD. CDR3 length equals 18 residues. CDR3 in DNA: TGTGCCGGCAGTTACTCGATTCCAGGGGGCTCCTATAATTCACCCCTCCACTTT. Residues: CAGSYSIPGGSYNSPLHF.